These 24 T cell receptor beta chains were all obtained from the same sample, sequenced in a study of sequential checkpoint blockade in melanoma. The treatment is: randomized to nivolumab then ipilimumab (arm A) or the reverse (arm B). Sequenced by immunoSEQ multiplex PCR; TCRdb stores in-frame clones only, minus some. The data hold more than 7,500 clones, with around 60% observed a single time. The input for sequencing was CD8+ T cells sorted from blood (inferred from file names), taken from a patient given nivolumab and ipilimumab in sequence. These receptors originate from a human donor with melanoma.

The chain recombines TRBV6-5 with TRBJ2-7; 8 positions agree with TRBD1. This CDR3 has 16 residues. The germline gives CDR1 MNHEY, CDR2 SVGAGI. Trimming cost V 0 bases and J 3 bases; bases outside gene matches: 7. This CDR3 reads CASSYSAGGDFYEQYF. CDR3 bases: TGTGCCAGCAGTTACTCAGCAGGGGGCGACTTCTACGAGCAGTACTTC.

V gene TRBV4-1 combines with J gene TRBJ2-7, with D tentatively TRBD1 (6 bases). Germline lookup yields CDR1 MGHRA and CDR2 YSYEKL. This CDR3 is built from 18 residues. Trimming took off 1 base at V and 5 bases at J, with 24 bases between the two ends. The CDR3 region has the DNA TGCGCCAGCAGCCAAGGCCCCGGGCAGGGGAAAATGGGCCACGAGCAGTACTTC. The encoded protein is CASSQGPGQGKMGHEQYF.

V gene TRBV4-1 combines with J gene TRBJ2-4, with unresolved D. The germline V gene has CDR1 MGHRA and CDR2 YSYEKL. V was clipped by 0 bases and J by 1 base, with 16 bases between them. The CDR3 is 18 residues long. In DNA form, the CDR3 reads TGCGCCAGCAGCCAAGAACGCGGCCTAGAGTCTGCCAAAAACATTCAGTACTTC. Translating gives CASSQERGLESAKNIQYF.

This clone is classed as medium-sized. The J gene is TRBJ1-1, the V gene TRBV28; D ambiguous. Trimming cost V 6 bases and J 4 bases, with 6 bases left between them. The length of the CDR3 is 11 residues. Germline loops: CDR1 MDHEN, CDR2 SYDVKM. In nucleotides, the CDR3 is TGTGCCAGCAGCCGTGTCACTGAAGCTTTCTTT. It translates to CASSRVTEAFF. The full variable domain, rest sourced from reference TRBV28 and TRBJ1-1, is DVKVTQSSRYLVKRTGEKVFLECVQDMDHENMFWYRQDPGLGLRLIYFSYDVKMKEKGDIPEGYSVSREKKERFSLILESASTNQTSMYLCASSRVTEAFFGQGTRLTVV.

This chain joins TRBV29-1 and TRBJ1-4; D possibly corresponds to TRBD1 (6 bases). Germline V CDR1 and CDR2: SQVTM, ANQGSEA. V lost 3 bases and J lost 5, with 10 bases in between. The CDR3 totals 13 residues. CDR3 bases: TGCAGCGTTGAGGGGACAATGAATGAAAAACTGTTTTTT. This sequence encodes CSVEGTMNEKLFF.

The table lists this clone with a count of one. The V gene is TRBV5-1, the J gene TRBJ2-1; 10 positions match TRBD2. The CDR3 sequence is 15 residues long. Germline-derived CDR1 and CDR2 are SGHRS and YFSETQ. The V gene end was trimmed by 4 bases and the J gene end by 7 bases; junction bases not matched to a gene: 8. The CDR3 is CASSGERGGLNEQFF. The CDR3, as DNA: TGCGCCAGCAGCGGGGAGCGGGGGGGCCTAAATGAGCAGTTCTTC. Together with reference TRBV5-1 and TRBJ2-1, the CDR3 gives the full variable domain: KAGVTQTPRYLIKTRGQQVTLSCSPISGHRSVSWYQQTPGQGLQFLFEYFSETQRNKGNFPGRFSGRQFSNSRSEMNVSTLELGDSALYLCASSGERGGLNEQFFGPGTRLTVL.

The V gene is TRBV27, the J gene TRBJ2-7, with a tentative D call TRBD1 (6 bases). CDR1 is MNHEY, CDR2 SMNVEV, per germline (reference sequence). V lost 5 bases and J lost 6, with 17 bases in between. The CDR3 loop spans 14 amino acids. CDR3 loop: CASSPSTGWTEQYF. Here the CDR3 DNA reads TGTGCCAGCAGTCCCTCGACAGGCTGGACCGAGCAGTACTTC.

CDR3 nucleotides: TGTGCCAGCAGTGAAGCGGCAGGGGGTAACTACGAGCAGTACTTC. It encodes CASSEAAGGNYEQYF. The chain has TRBV6-1 and TRBJ2-7, with TRBD1 matching 7 bases. CDR1 is MNHNS, CDR2 SASEGT, per germline. This CDR3 is built from 15 residues. J gave up 3 bases and V 0 bases, and 5 bases lay outside the gene matches.

This chain connects TRBV7-2 to TRBJ2-5, with 9 bases aligning to TRBD1. There are 16 residues in the CDR3. Germline-derived CDR1 and CDR2 are SGHTA and FQGNSA. Trimming at V came to 3 bases and at J to 5 bases, leaving 10 bases not matched to a gene. CDR3 bases: TGTGCCAGCAGCTTGGGGAACAGGGGGCTTAGGGAGACCCAGTACTTC. This codes for CASSLGNRGLRETQYF.

This clone was picked up a small number of times. The chain recombines TRBV10-2 with TRBJ1-3, with TRBD1 matching over 8 bases. Trimming cost V 7 bases and J 7 bases; bases outside gene matches: 6. The CDR3 runs 13 residues. CDR1 is WSHSY, CDR2 SAAADI, per germline. CDR3 DNA sequence: TGCGCCAGCATTGATGGACAGGGCAACACCATATATTTT. Translation: CASIDGQGNTIYF.

A few counts support this clone. The junction departs from the called germline gene at one end, perhaps through a read error. The chain is built from TRBV7-7 and TRBJ1-4, with D unresolved. The CDR3 consists of 15 residues. Germline CDR1 SSHAT, CDR2 FNYEAQ (reference sequence). CDR3 in DNA: TGTGCTAGCAGCTTGAGCCCTGCAACTAATGAAAAACTGTTTTTT. Encoded protein: CASSLSPATNEKLFF.

The chain combines TRBV7-9 with TRBJ2-3; D gene unclear. CDR1 is SEHNR, CDR2 FQNEAQ, per germline (reference sequence). V lost 1 base and J lost 0, with 8 bases in between. The CDR3 loop spans 15 amino acids. The CDR3 here is CASSLGASSTDTQYF. The CDR3 DNA is TGTGCCAGCAGCTTAGGGGCCTCTAGCACAGATACGCAGTATTTT.

As concerns this clone: This specimen includes other DNA sequences encoding the same CDR3. The chain links TRBV6-5 to TRBJ1-5; 7 bases match TRBD1. The CDR3 has 15 amino acids. The trim removed 2 bases at V and 3 bases at J, leaving 4 bases unmatched. The germline V gene encodes CDR1 MNHEY and CDR2 SVGAGI. The CDR3 loop reads CASSYVQGSNQPQHF. In nucleotides, the CDR3 is TGTGCCAGCAGTTACGTACAGGGGTCCAATCAGCCCCAGCATTTT.

This chain connects TRBV5-6 to TRBJ2-1; perhaps TRBD2 as D (5 bases). This CDR3 contains 14 residues. V lost 3 bases and J 6 bases, leaving 13 bases between the germline ends. The germline V gene has CDR1 SGHDT and CDR2 YYEEEE. CDR3 protein: CASSSGIGFNEQFF. The CDR3, as DNA: TGTGCCAGCAGCTCCGGGATAGGGTTCAATGAGCAGTTCTTC. Using reference TRBV5-6 and TRBJ2-1 for the parts outside the CDR3, the full variable domain is DAGVTQSPTHLIKTRGQQVTLRCSPKSGHDTVSWYQQALGQGPQFIFQYYEEEERQRGNFPDRFSGHQFPNYSSELNVNALLLGDSALYLCASSSGIGFNEQFFGPGTRLTVL.

The chain employs TRBV6-5 and TRBJ1-1; D is undetermined. Germline CDR1 reads MNHEY; CDR2 reads SVGAGI. The CDR3 totals 13 residues. V dropped 7 bases and J dropped 1 base, with 10 bases sitting between them. The CDR3 coding sequence is TGTGCCAGCACAACAGCTAAGAACACTGAAGCTTTCTTT. It translates to CASTTAKNTEAFF.

This clone was observed a few times. V and J are TRBV12-2 and TRBJ1-1. TRBV12-2 is shown as a pseudogene. The CDR3 is 14 amino acids. CDR3 nucleotides: TGTGCAAGTCGCTTAGTGCCGGGGAACACTGAAGCTTTCTTT. It translates to CASRLVPGNTEAFF.

The chain uses TRBV29-1 and TRBJ1-1; perhaps TRBD1 as D (6 bases). The CDR3 has 14 amino acids. The V end lost 2 bases, the J end lost 4 bases, and 14 bases lay between the germline ends. From germline, CDR1 is SQVTM and CDR2 ANQGSEA. DNA for the CDR3: TGCAGCGTTGAATCAGGGGTTGGGACCACTGAAGCTTTCTTT. Translated, it gives CSVESGVGTTEAFF.

Details on this clone: Other DNA variants within this sample encode the same CDR3. The gene calls are TRBV7-2 and TRBJ2-3; D might be TRBD1 (5 bases). V lost 2 bases and J lost 0, with 12 bases in between. The CDR3 has 16 residues. The V gene's germline CDR1 is SGHTA and CDR2 FQGNSA. The CDR3 protein is CASSLIGGASTDTQYF. CDR3 nucleotide sequence: TGTGCCAGCAGCTTAATAGGTGGGGCAAGCACAGATACGCAGTATTTT.

This chain connects TRBV5-6 to TRBJ1-2; D may be TRBD1 (5 bases). The V end was cut by 3 bases, the J end by 2 bases, with 14 bases between. The CDR3 runs 15 residues. CDR1 is SGHDT, CDR2 YYEEEE, per germline. The CDR3 reads CASSWGDMGNYGYTF. CDR3 sequence (DNA): TGTGCCAGCAGCTGGGGCGACATGGGCAACTATGGCTACACCTTC.

This clone was found once. CDR3 in amino acids: CASSDLMQGSREKLFF. DNA of the CDR3: TGTGCCAGCAGTGACCTAATGCAGGGGTCGCGGGAAAAACTGTTTTTT. The gene calls are TRBV25-1 and TRBJ1-4; possibly TRBD1 for D (6 bases). The germline CDR1 and CDR2 sequences are MGHDK and SYGVNS. V gave up 3 bases and J gave up 8 bases, with 19 bases separating them. This CDR3 contains 16 residues. The entire variable domain, with the rest obtained from reference TRBV25-1 and TRBJ1-4, is as follows: EADIYQTPRYLVIGTGKKITLECSQTMGHDKMYWYQQDPGMELHLIHYSYGVNSTEKGDLSSESTVSRIRTEHFPLTLESARPSHTSQYLCASSDLMQGSREKLFFGSGTQLSVL.

The genes are TRBV19 and TRBJ2-2; D gene unclear. The V and J ends lost 8 bases and 0 bases respectively, with 13 bases between them. There are 15 residues in the CDR3. Germline lookup yields CDR1 LNHDA and CDR2 SQIVND (reference sequence). CDR3 sequence (DNA): TGTGCCAGTCTTGAATCAGGAACGAACACCGGGGAGCTGTTTTTT. Translating it yields CASLESGTNTGELFF.

This chain links TRBV6-4 with TRBJ2-1; D might be TRBD2 (6 bases). Trimming removed 2 bases at V and 7 bases at J, with 9 bases between. The CDR3 totals 13 residues. Germline lookup yields CDR1 MRHNA and CDR2 SNTAGT. The CDR3, as DNA: TGTGCCAGCAGTGACGGCCTAGCGAATGAGCAGTTCTTC. The encoded protein is CASSDGLANEQFF.

V is TRBV11-2 and J is TRBJ1-1, with D uncertain. CDR3 length: 11 residues. Between the trimmed V and J ends, which lost 7 bases and 0 bases, there was a span of 3 bases. The germline CDR1 and CDR2 sequences are SGHAT and FQNNGV. The DNA of the CDR3 is TGTGCCAGCAACTTGAACACTGAAGCTTTCTTT. It specifies CASNLNTEAFF. Drawing the rest from reference TRBV11-2 and TRBJ1-1, the complete variable domain is EAGVAQSPRYKIIEKRQSVAFWCNPISGHATLYWYQQILGQGPKLLIQFQNNGVVDDSQLPKDRFSAERLKGVDSTLKIQPAKLEDSAVYLCASNLNTEAFFGQGTRLTVV.

This chain links TRBV29-1 with TRBJ2-7; tentative D call: TRBD1 (6 bases). Germline CDR1 and CDR2: SQVTM and ANQGSEA. V lost 4 bases, J lost 1 base, and 11 bases lay in between. The CDR3 has 13 amino acids. The DNA for the CDR3 is TGCAGCGTTGCCACAGGGTTATCCTACGAGCAGTACTTC. Translated, it gives CSVATGLSYEQYF.